This paragraph covers one TCR beta chain sequence. Germline is not matched at one junction end, which may reflect a read error. As handled by the study authors: Amplification from reference gene primers served as the basis for estimated nucleated cell counts. Here immunoSEQ multiplex PCR was the method, and the copy in TCRdb shows in-frame clones only, minus some. D and trimming come from the DNA, and the V and J calls and clone size come from that table. Of about 320,000 clones in the sample, approximately 85% were seen once. These data belong to a study of blood T cell repertoires in COVID-19. Study in general: Both acute and convalescent COVID-19 samples were obtained from the United States, Italy and Spain.

The receptor comes from a human donor in a cohort sampled during active COVID-19. Sequenced material: peripheral blood.

The CDR3 DNA is TGTGCCAGCAGCCACCGGGGTGGGGTGAGTCCTGGAGTACACTTC. Its translation: CASSHRGGVSPGVHF. This chain uses TRBV7-2 with TRBJ2-5; a possible D gene is TRBD2 (5 bases). The germline V gene encodes CDR1 SGHTA and CDR2 FQGNSA. This CDR3 comprises 15 residues.